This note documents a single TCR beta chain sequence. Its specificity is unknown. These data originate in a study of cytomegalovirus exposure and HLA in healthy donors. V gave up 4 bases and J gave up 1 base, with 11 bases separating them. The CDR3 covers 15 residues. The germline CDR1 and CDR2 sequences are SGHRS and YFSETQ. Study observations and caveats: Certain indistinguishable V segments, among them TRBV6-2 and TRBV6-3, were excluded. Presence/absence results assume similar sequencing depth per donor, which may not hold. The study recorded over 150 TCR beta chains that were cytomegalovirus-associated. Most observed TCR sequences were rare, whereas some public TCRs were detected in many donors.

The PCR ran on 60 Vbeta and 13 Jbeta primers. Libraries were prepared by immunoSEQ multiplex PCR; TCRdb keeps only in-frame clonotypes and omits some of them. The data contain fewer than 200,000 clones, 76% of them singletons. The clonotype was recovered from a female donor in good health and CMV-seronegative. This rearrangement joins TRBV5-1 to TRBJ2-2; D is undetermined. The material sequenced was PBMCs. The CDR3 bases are TGCGCCAGCAGCCTCCCAACTGTGAACACCGGGGAGCTGTTTTTT. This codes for CASSLPTVNTGELFF.